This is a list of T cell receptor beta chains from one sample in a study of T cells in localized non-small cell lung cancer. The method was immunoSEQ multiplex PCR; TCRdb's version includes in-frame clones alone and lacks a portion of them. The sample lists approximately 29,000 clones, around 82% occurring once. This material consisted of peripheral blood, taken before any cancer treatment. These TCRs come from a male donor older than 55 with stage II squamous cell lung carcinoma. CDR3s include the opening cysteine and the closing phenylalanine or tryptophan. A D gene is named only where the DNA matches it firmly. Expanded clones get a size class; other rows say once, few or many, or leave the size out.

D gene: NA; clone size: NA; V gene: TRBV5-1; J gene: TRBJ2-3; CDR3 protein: CASSRQGSTDTQYF; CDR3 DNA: TGCGCCAGCAGTAGGCAGGGCAGCACAGATACGCAGTATTTT
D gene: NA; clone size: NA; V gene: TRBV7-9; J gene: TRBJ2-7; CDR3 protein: CASSLGSSSEQYF; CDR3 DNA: TGTGCCAGCAGCTTAGGATCGTCAAGTGAGCAGTACTTC
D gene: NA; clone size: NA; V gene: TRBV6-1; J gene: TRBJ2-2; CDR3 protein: CASSVTGTGELFF; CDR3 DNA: TGTGCCAGCAGTGTAACAGGGACCGGGGAGCTGTTTTTT
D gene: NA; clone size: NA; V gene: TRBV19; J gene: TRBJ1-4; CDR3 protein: CASSISARGEKLFF; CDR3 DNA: TGTGCCAGTAGTATTTCGGCCAGGGGAGAAAAACTGTTTTTT
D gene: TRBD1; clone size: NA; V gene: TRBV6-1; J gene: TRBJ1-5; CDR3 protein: CASSEALGDRGQSEHF; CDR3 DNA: TGTGCCAGCAGTGAAGCGCTTGGGGACAGGGGCCAATCAGAGCATTTT
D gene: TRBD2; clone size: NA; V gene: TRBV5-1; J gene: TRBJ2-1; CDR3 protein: CASSLSGRDLNEQFF; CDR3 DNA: TGCGCCAGCAGCTTAAGCGGGAGGGACCTCAATGAGCAGTTCTTC
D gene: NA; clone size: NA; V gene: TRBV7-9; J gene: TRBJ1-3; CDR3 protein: CASSLSSGDTIYF; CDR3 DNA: TGTGCCAGCAGCTTATCGTCCGGGGACACCATATATTTT
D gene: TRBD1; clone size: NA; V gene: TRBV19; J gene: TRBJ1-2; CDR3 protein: CASKNRGPYGYTF; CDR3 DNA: TGTGCCAGTAAAAACAGGGGTCCTTATGGCTACACCTTC
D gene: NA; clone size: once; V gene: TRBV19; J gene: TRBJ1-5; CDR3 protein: CASSQDPGAQHF; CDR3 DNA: TGTGCCAGTAGTCAGGATCCAGGGGCCCAGCATTTT
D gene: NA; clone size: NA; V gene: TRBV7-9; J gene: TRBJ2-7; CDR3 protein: CASSSLGLTYEQYF; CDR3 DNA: TGTGCCAGCAGCTCGCTGGGCCTGACCTACGAGCAGTACTTC
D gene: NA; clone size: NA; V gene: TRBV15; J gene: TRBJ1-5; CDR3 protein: CATSRGRDGGDNQPQHF; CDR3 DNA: TGTGCCACCAGCAGAGGACGGGACGGGGGGGATAATCAGCCCCAGCATTTT
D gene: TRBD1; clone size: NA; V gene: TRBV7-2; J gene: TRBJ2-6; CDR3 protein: CASRNRGPPPFNVLTF; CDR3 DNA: TGTGCCAGCCGTAATAGGGGGCCCCCTCCGTTCAACGTCCTGACTTTC
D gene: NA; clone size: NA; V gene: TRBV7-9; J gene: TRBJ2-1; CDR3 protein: CASSFGSLYNEQFF; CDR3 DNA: TGTGCCAGCAGCTTCGGCTCGTTATACAATGAGCAGTTCTTC
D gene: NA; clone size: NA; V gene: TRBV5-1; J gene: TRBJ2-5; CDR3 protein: CASSLEVYEETQYF; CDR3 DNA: TGCGCCAGCAGCTTGGAGGTGTATGAGGAGACCCAGTACTTC
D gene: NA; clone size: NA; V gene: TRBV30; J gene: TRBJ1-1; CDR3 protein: CAWSAPNTEAFF; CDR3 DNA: TGTGCCTGGAGTGCCCCGAACACTGAAGCTTTCTTT
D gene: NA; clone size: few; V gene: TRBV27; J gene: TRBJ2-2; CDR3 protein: CASSVPGAWNTGELFF; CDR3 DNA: TGTGCCAGCAGTGTTCCGGGGGCATGGAACACCGGGGAGCTGTTTTTT
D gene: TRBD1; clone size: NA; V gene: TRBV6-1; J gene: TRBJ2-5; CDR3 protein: CASSDLGQGGQETQYF; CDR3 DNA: TGTGCCAGCAGTGATCTGGGACAGGGGGGTCAAGAGACCCAGTACTTC
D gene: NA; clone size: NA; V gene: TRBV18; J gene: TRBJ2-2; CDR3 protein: CASSPSTGTGELFF; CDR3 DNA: TGTGCCAGCTCACCAAGTACGGGCACCGGGGAGCTGTTTTTT
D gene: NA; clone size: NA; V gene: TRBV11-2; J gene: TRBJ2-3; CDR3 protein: CASSPGADTQYF; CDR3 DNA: TGTGCCAGCAGCCCCGGGGCAGATACGCAGTATTTT
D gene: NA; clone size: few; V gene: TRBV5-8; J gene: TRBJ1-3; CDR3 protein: CAAGTRPGNTIYF; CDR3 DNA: TGTGCCGCGGGAACCCGGCCTGGAAACACCATATATTTT
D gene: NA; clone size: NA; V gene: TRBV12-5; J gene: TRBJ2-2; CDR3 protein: CASGLVQGGGNTGELFF; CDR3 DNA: TGTGCTAGTGGTTTGGTACAAGGGGGAGGTAACACCGGGGAGCTGTTTTTT
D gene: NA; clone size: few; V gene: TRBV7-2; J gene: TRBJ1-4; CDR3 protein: CASSLVQGTNEKLFF; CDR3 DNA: TGTGCCAGCAGCTTAGTACAGGGAACTAATGAAAAACTGTTTTTT
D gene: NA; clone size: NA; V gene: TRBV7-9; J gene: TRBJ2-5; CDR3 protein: CASSLVVGPETQYF; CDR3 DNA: TGTGCCAGCAGCTTAGTAGTGGGGCCAGAGACCCAGTACTTC
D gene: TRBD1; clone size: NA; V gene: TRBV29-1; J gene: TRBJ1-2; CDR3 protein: CSGGQGAGYGYTF; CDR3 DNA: TGCAGCGGTGGACAGGGGGCAGGCTATGGCTACACCTTC
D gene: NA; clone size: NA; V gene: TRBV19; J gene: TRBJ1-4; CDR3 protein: CASSIGNRDYFF; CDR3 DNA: TGTGCCAGTAGTATTGGCAACCGGGACTACTTTTTT
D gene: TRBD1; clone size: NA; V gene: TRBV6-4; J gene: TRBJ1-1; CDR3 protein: CASSPPPLGQGYPNTEAFF; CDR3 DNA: TGTGCCAGCAGTCCACCGCCACTGGGACAGGGCTATCCGAACACTGAAGCTTTCTTT
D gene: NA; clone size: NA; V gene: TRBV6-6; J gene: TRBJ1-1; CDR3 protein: CASSPQGRDTEAFF; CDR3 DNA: TGTGCCAGCAGCCCACAGGGCCGGGACACTGAAGCTTTCTTT
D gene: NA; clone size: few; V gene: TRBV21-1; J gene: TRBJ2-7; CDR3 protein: CASSKWEAGYRLSYEQYF; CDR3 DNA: TGTGCCAGCAGCAAATGGGAGGCGGGCTATCGTCTTTCCTACGAGCAGTACTTC
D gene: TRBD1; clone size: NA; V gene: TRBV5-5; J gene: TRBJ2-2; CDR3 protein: CASSPDGGQGHGELFF; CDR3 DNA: TGTGCCAGCAGCCCAGACGGGGGACAGGGCCACGGGGAGCTGTTTTTT
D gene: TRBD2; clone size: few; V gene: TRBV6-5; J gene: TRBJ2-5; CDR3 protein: CASSSGGMDQETQYF; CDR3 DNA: TGTGCCAGCAGTAGCGGGGGGATGGACCAAGAGACCCAGTACTTC
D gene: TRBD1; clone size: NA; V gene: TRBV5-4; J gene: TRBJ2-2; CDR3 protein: CASSTSGGTTGELFF; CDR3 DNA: TGTGCCAGCAGCACCTCAGGGGGCACCACCGGGGAGCTGTTTTTT
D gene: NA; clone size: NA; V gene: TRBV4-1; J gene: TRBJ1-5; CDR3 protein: CASSQGADNSNQPQHF; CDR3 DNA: TGCGCCAGCAGCCAAGGGGCCGATAATAGCAATCAGCCCCAGCATTTT
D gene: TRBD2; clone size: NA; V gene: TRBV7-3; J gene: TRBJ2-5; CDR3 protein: CASSLQPGLAGGETQYF; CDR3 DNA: TGTGCCAGCAGCTTACAGCCGGGACTAGCGGGGGGAGAGACCCAGTACTTC
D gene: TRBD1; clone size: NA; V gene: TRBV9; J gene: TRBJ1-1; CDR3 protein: CASSLRQGRDTEAFF; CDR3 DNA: TGTGCCAGCAGCCTCCGACAGGGGAGGGACACTGAAGCTTTCTTT
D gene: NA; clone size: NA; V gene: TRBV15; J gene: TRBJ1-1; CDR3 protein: CATSSPLPVNTEAFF; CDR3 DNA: TGTGCCACCAGCAGCCCCCTCCCAGTGAACACTGAAGCTTTCTTT
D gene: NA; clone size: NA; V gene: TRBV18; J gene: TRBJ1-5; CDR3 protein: CASSPDGQNNQPQHF; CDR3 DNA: TGTGCCAGCTCACCTGACGGACAAAACAATCAGCCCCAGCATTTT
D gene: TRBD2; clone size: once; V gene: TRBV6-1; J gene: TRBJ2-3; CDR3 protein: CASSVGLAGGQDTQYF; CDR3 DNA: TGTGCCAGCAGTGTGGGACTAGCGGGGGGGCAAGATACGCAGTATTTT
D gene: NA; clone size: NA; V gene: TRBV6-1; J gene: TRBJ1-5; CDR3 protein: CATNLGGSNQPQHF; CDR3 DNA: TGTGCCACCAACTTGGGGGGTTCCAATCAGCCCCAGCATTTT
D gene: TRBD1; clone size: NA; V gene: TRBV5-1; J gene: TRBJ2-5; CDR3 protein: CASRQDRGGETQYF; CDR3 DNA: TGCGCCAGCAGGCAAGACAGGGGCGGGGAGACCCAGTACTTC
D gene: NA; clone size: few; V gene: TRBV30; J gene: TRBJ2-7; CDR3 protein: CACLRDRPYEQYF; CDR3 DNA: TGTGCCTGCCTTAGGGACCGACCCTACGAGCAGTACTTC
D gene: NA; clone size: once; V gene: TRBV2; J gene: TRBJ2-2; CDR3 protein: CASSDSLSGTGELFF; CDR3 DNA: TGTGCCAGCAGTGACAGCCTTTCGGGCACCGGGGAGCTGTTTTTT